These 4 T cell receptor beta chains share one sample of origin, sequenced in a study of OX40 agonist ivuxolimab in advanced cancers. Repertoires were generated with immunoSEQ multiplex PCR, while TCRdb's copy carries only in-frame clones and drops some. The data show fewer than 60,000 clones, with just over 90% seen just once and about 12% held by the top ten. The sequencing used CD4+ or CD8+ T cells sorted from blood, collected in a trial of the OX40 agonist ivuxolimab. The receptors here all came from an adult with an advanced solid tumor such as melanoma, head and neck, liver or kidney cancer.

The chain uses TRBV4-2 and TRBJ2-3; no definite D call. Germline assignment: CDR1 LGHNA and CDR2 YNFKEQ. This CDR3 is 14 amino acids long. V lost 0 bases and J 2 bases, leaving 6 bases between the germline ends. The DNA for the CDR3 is TGTGCCAGCAGCCAAGAAGCATACACAGATACGCAGTATTTT. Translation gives CASSQEAYTDTQYF.

The CDR3 region has the DNA TGTGCCAGCAGTCCTCAGGGTGATACCTACGAGCAGTACTTC. Its translation: CASSPQGDTYEQYF. The J gene is TRBJ2-7, the V gene TRBV27; D perhaps matches TRBD1 (5 bases). Between the trimmed V and J ends, which lost 5 bases and 2 bases, there was a span of 13 bases. There are 14 residues in the CDR3. Germline assignment: CDR1 MNHEY and CDR2 SMNVEV (reference sequence).

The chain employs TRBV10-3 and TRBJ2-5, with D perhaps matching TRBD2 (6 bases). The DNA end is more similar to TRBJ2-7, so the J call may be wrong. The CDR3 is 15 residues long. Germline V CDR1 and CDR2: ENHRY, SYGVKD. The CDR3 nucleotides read TGTGCCATCACTCCGGGGCACGGGAGCTCCTACGAGCAGTACTTC. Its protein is CAITPGHGSSYEQYF.

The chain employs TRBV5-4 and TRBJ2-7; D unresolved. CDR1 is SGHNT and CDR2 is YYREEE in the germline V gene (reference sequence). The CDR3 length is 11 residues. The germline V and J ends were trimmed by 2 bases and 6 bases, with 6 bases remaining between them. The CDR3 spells CASSLGFEQYF. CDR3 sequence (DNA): TGTGCCAGCAGCTTAGGTTTCGAGCAGTACTTC.